A single sample gave rise to the 9 T cell receptor beta chains below, sequenced in a study of human CD8 memory T cell subsets. Making the TCR beta libraries relied on UMI-labeled 5' RACE. No DNA is given; TCRdb re-called the 5' RACE reads and lists each CDR3 protein once. The sample has about 18,000 distinct CDR3 sequences, and its top ten clones hold 5.4%. The specimen was CD8+ T cells from PBMCs. These receptors were obtained from a human donor in good health.

The J gene is TRBJ2-7, the V gene TRBV13; there is no DNA to check the TCRdb D call of TRBD2. CDR3 length: 15 amino acids. The V gene's germline CDR1 is PRHDT and CDR2 FYEKMQ (reference sequence). CDR3 region: CASSQTSGSSYEQYF. The complete variable domain, with remaining parts taken from reference TRBV13 and TRBJ2-7, reads AAGVIQSPRHLIKEKRETATLKCYPIPRHDTVYWYQQGPGQDPQFLISFYEKMQSDKGSIPDRFSAQQFSDYHSELNMSSLELGDSALYFCASSQTSGSSYEQYFGPGTRLTVT.

The chain uses TRBV4-2 and TRBJ1-2; TCRdb's assignment of TRBD1 cannot be checked, as there is no DNA. Germline loops: CDR1 LGHNA, CDR2 YNFKEQ. The CDR3 totals 16 residues. The CDR3 is CASSPPLGTGDEGYTF.

The V call is TRBV20-1, the J call TRBJ2-1; TCRdb indicates TRBD1, and absent DNA this call remains unverified. Germline-derived CDR1 and CDR2 are DFQATT and SNEGSKA (reference sequence). The CDR3 runs to 15 residues. The CDR3 protein is CSARDRGPDWSEQFF.

V gene TRBV6-5 combines with J gene TRBJ1-2; checking the TCRdb D call of TRBD1 is not possible without DNA. This CDR3 is 14 amino acids long. Germline-derived CDR1 and CDR2 are MNHEY and SVGAGI. This CDR3 reads CASSGGTLGDGYTF.

V is TRBV29-1 and J is TRBJ2-3; TCRdb reports TRBD2, a call that lacks DNA to check it against. Per germline, CDR1 SQVTM and CDR2 ANQGSEA. This CDR3 is built from 17 residues. CDR3 loop: CSATAISSGERTDTQYF.

This rearrangement joins TRBV3-1 to TRBJ1-4; TCRdb's D call, TRBD1, is unchecked because there is no DNA. Germline CDR1 and CDR2: LGHDT and YNNKEL (reference sequence). The CDR3 runs to 14 residues. This CDR3 is CASSQAGGEEKLFF.

The V call is TRBV3-1, the J call TRBJ2-3; TCRdb designates TRBD1, a call that cannot be tested without DNA. The CDR3 runs 15 residues. CDR1 LGHDT and CDR2 YNNKEL come from the germline V gene (reference sequence). This CDR3 is CASSQVGDSADTQYF.

The chain uses TRBV15 and TRBJ2-1. The CDR3 consists of 13 residues. In germline, CDR1 is LNHNV, CDR2 YYDKDF (reference sequence). The CDR3 loop reads CATSRAGGNEQFF.

The CDR3 loop is CASSRPGLAGGPRGDEQYF. This rearrangement joins TRBV28 to TRBJ2-7; the D call from TCRdb, TRBD2, cannot be confirmed without DNA. Germline-derived CDR1 and CDR2 are MDHEN and SYDVKM. This CDR3 has 19 residues.